The 31 T cell receptor beta chains below come from one sample, sequenced in a study of blood T cell repertoires in COVID-19. The repertoire was sequenced with immunoSEQ multiplex PCR; TCRdb's copy has only in-frame clones and lacks some. The sample includes 200,000 to 250,000 clones, around 80% seen only once; the top ten take about 1.5%. Sequences were obtained from peripheral blood. The receptors were gathered from a woman between 35 and 50 years old who had recovered from COVID-19.

This chain joins TRBV5-1 and TRBJ2-7; 7 positions agree with TRBD1. CDR3 length equals 17 residues. V lost 0 bases and J lost 3; bases outside the gene matches: 12. In germline, CDR1 is SGHRS, CDR2 YFSETQ. CDR3 DNA: TGCGCCAGCAGCTTGGTTACGTCCGGGACAGTTAGCTACGAGCAGTACTTC. Amino acid sequence: CASSLVTSGTVSYEQYF.

The sample holds a few counts of this clone. V is TRBV2 and J is TRBJ1-1; 8 nucleotides match TRBD1. The germline CDR1 and CDR2 sequences are SNHLY and FYNNEI. CDR3 length: 15 amino acids. J lost 1 base, V lost 1 base, and 2 bases had no gene match. The CDR3: CASSEGTGSNTEAFF. Written as DNA, the CDR3 is TGTGCCAGCAGTGAAGGGACAGGGTCGAACACTGAAGCTTTCTTT.

V and J are TRBV5-6 and TRBJ2-2; tentatively, D is TRBD1 (5 bases). Germline-derived CDR1 and CDR2 are SGHDT and YYEEEE. The CDR3 totals 17 residues. The ends were cut back, 3 bases at V and 6 bases at J, with 21 bases in the middle. CDR3 sequence: CASSSPVGGAGSGELFF. The CDR3 region has the DNA TGTGCCAGCAGCTCCCCCGTGGGTGGTGCAGGGTCCGGGGAGCTGTTTTTT.

J is TRBJ2-2 and V is TRBV5-1; D gene uncertain. The CDR3 is 15 amino acids. Germline CDR1 and CDR2: SGHRS and YFSETQ. V was cut by 0 bases and J by 5 bases, with 11 bases left in between. This chain's CDR3 is CASSLVAGNTGELFF. As DNA, the CDR3 is TGCGCCAGCAGCTTGGTGGCAGGAAATACCGGGGAGCTGTTTTTT.

This clone was recorded once. V usage is TRBV6-5 and J usage is TRBJ1-1; D gene uncertain. The CDR3 length is 14 residues. The V gene lost 0 bases and the J gene lost 5 bases, with 10 bases spanning the gap. Looked up from germline, CDR1 is MNHEY and CDR2 is SVGAGI. The CDR3 nucleotides read TGTGCCAGCAGTTACTCGATTAGCGAGACTGAAGCTTTCTTT. Amino acids: CASSYSISETEAFF.

This chain links TRBV4-3 with TRBJ2-3, with 7 nucleotides matching TRBD1. The CDR3 extends over 14 amino acids. Per the germline V gene, CDR1 is LGHNA and CDR2 is YSLEER. The V segment lost 3 bases and the J segment 6 bases; nucleotides outside the gene matches: 6. CDR3 region: CASSQAGGLDTQYF. CDR3 in DNA: TGCGCCAGCAGCCAGGCAGGGGGATTGGATACGCAGTATTTT.

The J gene is TRBJ2-1, the V gene TRBV7-2, with D possibly being TRBD1 (7 bases). V lost 2 bases, J lost 0 bases, and 8 bases lay in between. CDR3 length equals 15 residues. CDR1 is SGHTA, CDR2 FQGNSA, per germline. Here the CDR3 DNA reads TGTGCCAGCAGCTTACAGGGGGGCTCCTACAATGAGCAGTTCTTC. It codes for CASSLQGGSYNEQFF.

This chain joins TRBV25-1 and TRBJ1-3, with TRBD1 matching over 9 bases. With V trimmed by 4 bases and J by 1 base, 5 bases remained unmatched. The CDR3 has 16 residues. Germline lookup yields CDR1 MGHDK and CDR2 SYGVNS. Here the CDR3 reads CASSAPGTGSGNTIYF. DNA of the CDR3: TGTGCCAGCAGTGCTCCCGGGACAGGGTCTGGAAACACCATATATTTT.

This clone was found a few times. The gene calls are TRBV12-3 or TRBV12-4 and TRBJ1-2; unclear D gene. Trimming took off 4 bases at V and 6 bases at J, with 12 bases between the two ends. This CDR3 spans 13 amino acids. Here the CDR3 reads CASSSGFPNGYTF. The CDR3 DNA reads TGTGCCAGCAGTTCCGGGTTCCCCAATGGCTACACCTTC.

This chain joins TRBV5-1 and TRBJ2-1; TRBD2 is a possible D gene (5 bases). This CDR3 region has 13 residues. Germline V gene data show CDR1 as SGHRS and CDR2 as YFSETQ. V was cut by 4 bases and J by 3 bases, with 8 bases left in between. The CDR3 spells CASSLGIYNEQFF. The CDR3 coding sequence is TGCGCCAGCAGCCTCGGGATCTACAATGAGCAGTTCTTC.

The chain carries TRBV7-2 and TRBJ1-6, with D possibly being TRBD1 (6 bases). This CDR3 comprises 16 residues. The germline gives CDR1 SGHTA, CDR2 FQGNSA. V was trimmed by 1 base and J by 10 bases, leaving 17 bases between them. For the CDR3, the DNA is TGTGCCAGCAGCTTAGTAGGGACGAATCAGGGGTCACCCCTCCACTTT. Translated: CASSLVGTNQGSPLHF.

The chain links TRBV6-2 or TRBV6-3 to TRBJ2-1; no clear D. V was trimmed by 3 bases and J by 0 bases, leaving 9 bases between them. Germline V gene sequence: CDR1 MNHEY, CDR2 SVGEGT. The CDR3 has 15 amino acids. CDR3 DNA: TGTGCCAGCAGTTATACTTTAAGCTCCTACAATGAGCAGTTCTTC. Its protein is CASSYTLSSYNEQFF.

The CDR3: CASSLVVGGGYEQYF. The CDR3 DNA reads TGTGCCAGCAGCTTAGTCGTGGGGGGGGGCTACGAGCAGTACTTC. This rearrangement joins TRBV7-2 to TRBJ2-7; 7 nucleotides line up with TRBD2. Germline V gives CDR1 SGHTA, CDR2 FQGNSA. This CDR3 region has 15 residues. Unmatched junction bases numbered 6, after V lost 1 base and J lost 3 bases.

The V call is TRBV7-2, the J call TRBJ2-5, with D maybe TRBD1 (6 bases). CDR3 length: 16 residues. Germline-derived CDR1 and CDR2 are SGHTA and FQGNSA. Trimming pared 4 bases from V and 0 bases from J, leaving 15 bases between. DNA for the CDR3: TGTGCCAGCAGCTACCCGGGACACACCTACCAAGAGACCCAGTACTTC. This codes for CASSYPGHTYQETQYF. The whole variable domain, filled in from reference TRBV7-2 and TRBJ2-5, reads GAGVSQSPSNKVTEKGKDVELRCDPISGHTALYWYRQSLGQGLEFLIYFQGNSAPDKSGLPSDRFSAERTGGSVSTLTIQRTQQEDSAVYLCASSYPGHTYQETQYFGPGTRLLVL.

The CDR3 reads CASRTDREPYNEQFF. The CDR3, as DNA: TGTGCCAGCAGAACCGACAGGGAACCCTACAATGAGCAGTTCTTC. The chain carries TRBV28 and TRBJ2-1, with 7 bases aligning to TRBD1. Germline V gene data show CDR1 as MDHEN and CDR2 as SYDVKM. This CDR3 contains 15 residues. J gave up 2 bases and V 6 bases, and 7 bases lay outside the gene matches.

The chain employs TRBV28 and TRBJ2-3, with 7 nucleotides matching TRBD1. The CDR3 runs to 14 residues. Looked up from germline, CDR1 is MDHEN and CDR2 is SYDVKM. The junction had 2 bases not matched to a gene; V was cut back by 5 bases and J by 0 bases. As DNA, the CDR3 is TGTGCCAGCAGTCCAGGGGGTAGCACAGATACGCAGTATTTT. This codes for CASSPGGSTDTQYF.

V gene TRBV5-6 combines with J gene TRBJ2-4; 9 nucleotides line up with TRBD2. The CDR3 contains 16 residues. Trimming cost V 5 bases and J 1 base; bases outside gene matches: 7. Germline CDR1 reads SGHDT; CDR2 reads YYEEEE. The CDR3 reads CASRVGSGGAKNIQYF. CDR3 coding DNA: TGTGCCAGCAGGGTCGGTAGCGGGGGTGCCAAAAACATTCAGTACTTC. The variable domain in full, with the rest retrieved from reference TRBV5-6 and TRBJ2-4, is DAGVTQSPTHLIKTRGQQVTLRCSPKSGHDTVSWYQQALGQGPQFIFQYYEEEERQRGNFPDRFSGHQFPNYSSELNVNALLLGDSALYLCASRVGSGGAKNIQYFGAGTRLSVL.

This clone was found a few times. Other DNA sequences in the sample encode the same CDR3. The genes are TRBV5-1 and TRBJ1-1; TRBD1 aligns across 8 bases. The CDR3 totals 15 residues. Germline-derived CDR1 and CDR2 are SGHRS and YFSETQ. The ends lost 4 bases at V and 1 base at J; junction bases unmatched: 6. The CDR3 coding sequence is TGCGCCAGCAGCCCAACCGGGACAGGGAACACTGAAGCTTTCTTT. It yields the protein CASSPTGTGNTEAFF. Filled out from reference TRBV5-1 and TRBJ1-1, the complete variable domain reads KAGVTQTPRYLIKTRGQQVTLSCSPISGHRSVSWYQQTPGQGLQFLFEYFSETQRNKGNFPGRFSGRQFSNSRSEMNVSTLELGDSALYLCASSPTGTGNTEAFFGQGTRLTVV.

The CDR3: CASSQQTGRGYTF. As DNA, the CDR3 is TGTGCCAGCAGCCAGCAGACAGGGAGAGGCTACACCTTC. This chain links TRBV14 with TRBJ1-2, with 7 nucleotides matching TRBD1. The germline gives CDR1 SGHDN, CDR2 FVKESK. CDR3 length: 13 residues. Unmatched junction bases numbered 6, after V lost 3 bases and J lost 8 bases.

This chain connects TRBV5-6 to TRBJ2-3; perhaps TRBD2 as D (5 bases). This CDR3 is built from 16 residues. Germline loops: CDR1 SGHDT, CDR2 YYEEEE. Between the trimmed V and J ends, which lost 0 bases and 1 base, there was a span of 12 bases. The CDR3 is CASSLVVGVGTDTQYF. The CDR3 DNA is TGTGCCAGCAGCTTGGTTGTCGGGGTAGGCACAGATACGCAGTATTTT. Together with reference TRBV5-6 and TRBJ2-3, the CDR3 gives the full variable domain: DAGVTQSPTHLIKTRGQQVTLRCSPKSGHDTVSWYQQALGQGPQFIFQYYEEEERQRGNFPDRFSGHQFPNYSSELNVNALLLGDSALYLCASSLVVGVGTDTQYFGPGTRLTVL.

The gene calls are TRBV12-3 or TRBV12-4 and TRBJ1-1, with 8 bases matching TRBD1. Trimming removed 6 bases from V and 8 bases from J; junction bases left unmatched: 8. The CDR3 length is 13 residues. The CDR3 sequence: CASRLSGGAEAFF. Written as DNA, the CDR3 is TGTGCCAGCAGGTTGTCAGGGGGCGCGGAAGCTTTCTTT.

The CDR3 here is CASSDYRTTNEKLFF. As DNA, the CDR3 is TGTGCCAGCAGTGACTACAGGACAACTAATGAAAAACTGTTTTTT. The genes are TRBV25-1 and TRBJ1-4; D may be TRBD1 (5 bases). Trimming took off 3 bases at V and 0 bases at J, with 8 bases between the two ends. The CDR3 is 15 residues long. Germline V gene sequence: CDR1 MGHDK, CDR2 SYGVNS.

This chain uses TRBV7-8 with TRBJ2-3; 11 bases agree with TRBD2. CDR1 and CDR2 (germline): SGHVS, FQNEAQ. Trimming took 5 bases from V and 0 from J; bases not matched to a gene: 4. CDR3 length: 16 amino acids. The chain's CDR3 is CASSLLAGGSTDTQYF. CDR3 DNA sequence: TGTGCCAGCAGCCTGTTAGCGGGGGGGAGCACAGATACGCAGTATTTT.

The chain carries TRBV10-3 and TRBJ2-5; possible D gene TRBD2, 6 bases. V gave up 6 bases and J gave up 5 bases, with 16 bases separating them. The CDR3 totals 14 residues. Germline V gene data show CDR1 as ENHRY and CDR2 as SYGVKD. This CDR3 reads CAIRPGDSGETQYF. CDR3 sequence (DNA): TGTGCCATCAGGCCCGGGGACTCGGGGGAGACCCAGTACTTC.

The rearrangement joins TRBV29-1 to TRBJ2-5; D is possibly TRBD1 (6 bases). CDR3 size: 14 residues. CDR1 and CDR2 from the germline V gene are SQVTM and ANQGSEA. Trimming removed 7 bases at V and 1 base at J, with 16 bases between. Here the CDR3 reads CSDHDQGSQETQYF. The CDR3 DNA follows: TGCAGCGACCATGACCAGGGGTCCCAAGAGACCCAGTACTTC.

This clone has just a few counts. This chain links TRBV2 with TRBJ1-3; a possible D gene is TRBD1 (6 bases). This CDR3 spans 16 amino acids. CDR1 is SNHLY, CDR2 FYNNEI, per germline. V gave up 4 bases and J gave up 8 bases, with 21 bases separating them. The CDR3 DNA is TGTGCCAGCAGTGTATCACCAGGCCAGGGGTGGGACACCATATATTTT. Translation gives CASSVSPGQGWDTIYF.

The gene calls are TRBV9 and TRBJ1-3, with 9 bases that match TRBD1. Germline CDR1 reads SGDLS; CDR2 reads YYNGEE. Trimming removed 3 bases from V and 3 bases from J; junction bases left unmatched: 7. CDR3 length: 16 residues. CDR3 nucleotide sequence: TGTGCCAGCAGCGCTCAACAGGGGGCTGGTGGAAACACCATATATTTT. Protein: CASSAQQGAGGNTIYF. Full variable domain (outside the CDR3, taken from reference TRBV9 and TRBJ1-3): DSGVTQTPKHLITATGQRVTLRCSPRSGDLSVYWYQQSLDQGLQFLIQYYNGEERAKGNILERFSAQQFPDLHSELNLSSLELGDSALYFCASSAQQGAGGNTIYFGEGSWLTVV.

The chain carries TRBV18 and TRBJ1-3; possible D gene TRBD1, 6 bases. V was cut by 5 bases and J by 0 bases, with 11 bases left in between. The CDR3 runs 15 residues. Looked up from germline, CDR1 is KGHSH and CDR2 is LQKENI. The CDR3 coding sequence is TGTGCCAGCTCATACGAGACAGGCTCTGGAAACACCATATATTTT. This encodes CASSYETGSGNTIYF.

The chain is built from TRBV5-4 and TRBJ2-7; 8 nucleotides align to TRBD2. J gave up 5 bases and V 7 bases, and 14 bases lay outside the gene matches. This CDR3 has 15 residues. Germline V CDR1 and CDR2: SGHNT, YYREEE (reference sequence). CDR3 in amino acids: CASQDDQLAGHEQYF. Written as DNA, the CDR3 is TGTGCCAGCCAAGATGACCAGCTAGCGGGTCACGAGCAGTACTTC.

The chain links TRBV7-8 to TRBJ1-1, with unresolved D. Looked up from germline, CDR1 is SGHVS and CDR2 is FQNEAQ. The V end was cut by 2 bases, the J end by 10 bases, with 11 bases between. The CDR3 is 12 residues long. CDR3 in amino acids: CASSLSSSGAFF. For the CDR3, the DNA is TGTGCCAGCAGCTTAAGCAGCTCGGGAGCTTTCTTT.

The gene calls are TRBV7-9 and TRBJ1-2; 7 nucleotides line up with TRBD1. The germline V gene encodes CDR1 SEHNR and CDR2 FQNEAQ (reference sequence). V lost 0 bases, J lost 8 bases, and 3 bases stayed unmatched. There are 13 residues in the CDR3. As DNA, the CDR3 is TGTGCCAGCAGCTTAGCAGGGGGCAGCGGCTACACCTTC. This encodes CASSLAGGSGYTF.